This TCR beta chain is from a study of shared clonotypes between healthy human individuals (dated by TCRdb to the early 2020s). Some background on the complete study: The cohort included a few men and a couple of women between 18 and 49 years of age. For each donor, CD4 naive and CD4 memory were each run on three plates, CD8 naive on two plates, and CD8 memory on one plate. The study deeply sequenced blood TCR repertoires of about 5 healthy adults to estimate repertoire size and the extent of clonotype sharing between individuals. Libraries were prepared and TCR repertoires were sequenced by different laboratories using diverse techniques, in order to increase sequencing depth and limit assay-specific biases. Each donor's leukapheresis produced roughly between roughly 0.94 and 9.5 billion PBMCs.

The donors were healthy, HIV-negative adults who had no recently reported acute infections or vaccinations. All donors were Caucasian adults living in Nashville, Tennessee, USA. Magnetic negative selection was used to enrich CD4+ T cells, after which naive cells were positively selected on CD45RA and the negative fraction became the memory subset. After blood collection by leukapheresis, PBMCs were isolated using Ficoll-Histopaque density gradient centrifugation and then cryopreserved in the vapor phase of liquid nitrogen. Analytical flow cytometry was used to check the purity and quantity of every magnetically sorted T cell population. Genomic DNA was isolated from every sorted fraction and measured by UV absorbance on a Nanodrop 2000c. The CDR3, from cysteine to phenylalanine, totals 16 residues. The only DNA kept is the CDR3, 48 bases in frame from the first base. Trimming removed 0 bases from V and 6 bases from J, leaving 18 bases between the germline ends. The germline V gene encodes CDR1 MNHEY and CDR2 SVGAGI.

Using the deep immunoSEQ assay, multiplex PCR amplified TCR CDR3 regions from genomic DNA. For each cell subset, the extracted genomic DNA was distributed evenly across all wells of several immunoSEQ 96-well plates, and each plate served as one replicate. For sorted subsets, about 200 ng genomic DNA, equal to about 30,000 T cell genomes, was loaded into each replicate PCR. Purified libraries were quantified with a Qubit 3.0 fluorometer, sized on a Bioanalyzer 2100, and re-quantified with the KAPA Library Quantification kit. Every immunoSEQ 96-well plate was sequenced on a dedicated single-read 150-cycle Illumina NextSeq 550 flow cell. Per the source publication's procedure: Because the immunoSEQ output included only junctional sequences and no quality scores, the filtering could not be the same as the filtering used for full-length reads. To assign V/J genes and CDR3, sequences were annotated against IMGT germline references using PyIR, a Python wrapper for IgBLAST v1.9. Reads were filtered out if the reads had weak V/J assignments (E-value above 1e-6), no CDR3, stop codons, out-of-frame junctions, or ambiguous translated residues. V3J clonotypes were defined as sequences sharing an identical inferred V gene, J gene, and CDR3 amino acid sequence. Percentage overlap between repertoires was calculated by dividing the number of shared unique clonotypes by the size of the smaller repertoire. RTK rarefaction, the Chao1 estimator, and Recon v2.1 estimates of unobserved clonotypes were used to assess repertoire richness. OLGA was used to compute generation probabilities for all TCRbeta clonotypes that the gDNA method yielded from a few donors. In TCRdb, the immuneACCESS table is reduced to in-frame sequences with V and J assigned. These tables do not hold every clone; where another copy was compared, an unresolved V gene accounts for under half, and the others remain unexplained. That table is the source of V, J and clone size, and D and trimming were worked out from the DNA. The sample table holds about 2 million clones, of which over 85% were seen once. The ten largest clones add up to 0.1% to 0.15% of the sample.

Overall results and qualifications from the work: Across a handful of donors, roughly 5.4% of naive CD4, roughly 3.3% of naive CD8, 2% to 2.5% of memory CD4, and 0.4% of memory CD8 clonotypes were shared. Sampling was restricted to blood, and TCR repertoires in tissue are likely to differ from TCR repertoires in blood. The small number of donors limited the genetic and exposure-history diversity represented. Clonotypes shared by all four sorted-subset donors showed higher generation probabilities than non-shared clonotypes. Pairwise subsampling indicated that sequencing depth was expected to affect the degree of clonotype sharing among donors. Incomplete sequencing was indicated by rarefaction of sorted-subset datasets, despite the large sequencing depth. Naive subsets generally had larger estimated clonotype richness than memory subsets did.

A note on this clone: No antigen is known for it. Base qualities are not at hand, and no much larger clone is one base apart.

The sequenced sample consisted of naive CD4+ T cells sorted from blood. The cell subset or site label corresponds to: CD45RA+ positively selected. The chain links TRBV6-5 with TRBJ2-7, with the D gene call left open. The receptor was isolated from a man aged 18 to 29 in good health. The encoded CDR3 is CASSYSSKGSVSEQYF. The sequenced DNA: TGTGCCAGCAGTTACTCGAGCAAGGGATCCGTCTCCGAGCAGTACTTC.